The clone carrying this T cell receptor beta chain was seen just once. Using RNA transcripts, the TCR beta CDR3 regions were amplified. Investigators did first-round RT-PCR with HTBI primers, then second-round multiplex PCR. One entry per CDR3 protein results from TCRdb running MiXCR on the multiplex PCR reads. This sample has approximately 160,000 distinct CDR3 sequences, with more than 30% found just once. The CDR3 runs 13 residues. V lost 1 base to trimming and J lost 5 bases, with 9 bases between them. The germline V gene encodes CDR1 SGHTA and CDR2 FQGNSA. The data stem from a study of Graves' ophthalmopathy and Graves' hyperthyroidism.

The sequenced sample consisted of peripheral blood. This clonotype originated in a woman in her 40s with Graves' ophthalmopathy. This chain links TRBV7-2 with TRBJ2-7; the D is unclear. The CDR3 region has the DNA TGTGCCAGCAGCTTAGTGCCTCAGCACGAGCAGTACTTC. This encodes CASSLVPQHEQYF.